The sequence of this TCR beta chain was determined in a study of long-term antiretroviral therapy in people with HIV. Samples were assayed with immunoSEQ v3.0 at survey level. Clones were read by immunoSEQ multiplex PCR, and TCRdb kept only the in-frame ones, dropping some. The table lists tens of thousands of clones, 70% to 90% of them singletons. Regarding the study as a whole: Diversity remained lower than transplant donor controls, even though it increased after ART.

The CDR3 extends over 12 amino acids. The V gene lost 2 bases and the J gene lost 4 bases, with 5 bases spanning the gap. Germline CDR1 MDHEN, CDR2 SYDVKM. Worth noting for this clone: Its antigen is not known.

The source was unsorted PBMCs, collected 0.6 years after starting antiretroviral therapy. The V call is TRBV28, the J call TRBJ1-2; D remains ambiguous. The TCR was taken from a man between 60 and 70 years old with HIV. CDR3 DNA sequence: TGTGCCAGCAGTTTAGAAGCCTATGGCTACACCTTC. It specifies CASSLEAYGYTF.